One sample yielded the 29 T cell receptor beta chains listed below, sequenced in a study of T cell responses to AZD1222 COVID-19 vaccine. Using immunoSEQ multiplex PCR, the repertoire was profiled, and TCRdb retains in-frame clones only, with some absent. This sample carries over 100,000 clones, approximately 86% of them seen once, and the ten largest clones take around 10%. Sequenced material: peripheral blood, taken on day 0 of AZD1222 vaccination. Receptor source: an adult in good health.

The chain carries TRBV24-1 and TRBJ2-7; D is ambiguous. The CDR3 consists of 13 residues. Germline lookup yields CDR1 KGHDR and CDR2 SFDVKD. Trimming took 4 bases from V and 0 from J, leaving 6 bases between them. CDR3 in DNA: TGTGCCACCAGTGACAGGAGCTCCTACGAGCAGTACTTC. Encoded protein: CATSDRSSYEQYF.

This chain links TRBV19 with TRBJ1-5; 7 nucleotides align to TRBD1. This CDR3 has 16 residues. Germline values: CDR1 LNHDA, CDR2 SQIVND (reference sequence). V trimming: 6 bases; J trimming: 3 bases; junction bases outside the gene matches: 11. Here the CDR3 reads CASSLIGDSLNQPQHF. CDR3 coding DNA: TGTGCCAGTAGCCTGATCGGGGACAGCCTCAATCAGCCCCAGCATTTT.

The CDR3: CASSPGFPEATQYF. The CDR3 nucleotides read TGTGCCAGCAGTCCAGGGTTCCCAGAGGCGACCCAGTACTTC. This chain connects TRBV27 to TRBJ2-5, with D maybe TRBD1 (5 bases). CDR1 is MNHEY, CDR2 SMNVEV, per germline (reference sequence). The CDR3 sequence is 14 residues long. V was trimmed by 5 bases and J by 7 bases, leaving 17 bases between them.

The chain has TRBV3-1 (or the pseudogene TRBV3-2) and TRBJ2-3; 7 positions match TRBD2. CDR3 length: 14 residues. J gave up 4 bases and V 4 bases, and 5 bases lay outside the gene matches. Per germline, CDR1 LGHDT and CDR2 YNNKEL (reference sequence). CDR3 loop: CASSRGSLPDTQYF. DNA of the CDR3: TGTGCCAGCAGCCGCGGGAGTCTTCCAGATACGCAGTATTTT.

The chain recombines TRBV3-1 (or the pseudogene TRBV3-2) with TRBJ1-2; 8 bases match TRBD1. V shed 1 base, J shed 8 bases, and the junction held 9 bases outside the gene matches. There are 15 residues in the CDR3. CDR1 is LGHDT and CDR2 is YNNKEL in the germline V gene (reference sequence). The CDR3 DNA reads TGTGCCAGCAGCCAAGGTTCGGAGACAGGGGTGGGCTACACCTTC. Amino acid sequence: CASSQGSETGVGYTF.

CDR3 protein: CATSRDGGAAQPQHF. CDR3 DNA: TGTGCCACCAGCAGAGATGGAGGGGCTGCTCAGCCCCAGCATTTT. The genes are TRBV15 and TRBJ1-5; D might be TRBD1 (5 bases). V gave up 0 bases and J gave up 6 bases, with 12 bases separating them. CDR1 and CDR2 (germline): LNHNV, YYDKDF (reference sequence). The CDR3 runs to 15 residues. The variable domain in full, with the rest retrieved from reference TRBV15 and TRBJ1-5, is DAMVIQNPRYQVTQFGKPVTLSCSQTLNHNVMYWYQQKSSQAPKLLFHYYDKDFNNEADTPDNFQSRRPNTSFCFLDIRSPGLGDTAMYLCATSRDGGAAQPQHFGDGTRLSIL.

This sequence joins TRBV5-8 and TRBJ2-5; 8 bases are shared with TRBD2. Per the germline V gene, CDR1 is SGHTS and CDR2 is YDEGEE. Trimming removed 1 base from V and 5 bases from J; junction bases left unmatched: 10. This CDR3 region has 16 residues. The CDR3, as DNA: TGTGCCAGCAGCTTGATGGCGGGGGGCCTGTTGGAGACCCAGTACTTC. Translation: CASSLMAGGLLETQYF.

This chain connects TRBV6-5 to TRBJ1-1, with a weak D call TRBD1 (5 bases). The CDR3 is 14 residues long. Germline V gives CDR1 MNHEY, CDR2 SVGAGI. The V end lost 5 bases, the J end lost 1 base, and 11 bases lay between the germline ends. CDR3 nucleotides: TGTGCCAGCAGTCGCCGTGACAGGAACACTGAAGCTTTCTTT. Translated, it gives CASSRRDRNTEAFF.

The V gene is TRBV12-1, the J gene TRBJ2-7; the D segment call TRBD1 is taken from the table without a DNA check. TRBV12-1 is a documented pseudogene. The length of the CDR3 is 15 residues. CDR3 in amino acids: CASSFAGTGIGEQYF. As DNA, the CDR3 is TGTGCCAGCAGCTTTGCAGGGACAGGGATAGGAGAGCAGTACTTC.

The CDR3 sequence is CASSQYGLGEGQPQHF. Here the CDR3 DNA reads TGTGCCAGCAGCCAGTATGGGTTAGGGGAAGGTCAGCCCCAGCATTTT. The V gene is TRBV3-1 (or the pseudogene TRBV3-2), the J gene TRBJ1-5; perhaps TRBD1 as D (5 bases). V dropped 3 bases and J dropped 6 bases, with 18 bases sitting between them. CDR1 is LGHDT, CDR2 YNNKEL, per germline (reference sequence). The CDR3 covers 16 residues.

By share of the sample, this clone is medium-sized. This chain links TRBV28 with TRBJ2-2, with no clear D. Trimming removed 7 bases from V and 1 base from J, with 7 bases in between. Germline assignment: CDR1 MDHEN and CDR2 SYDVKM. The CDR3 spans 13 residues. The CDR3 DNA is TGTGCCAGCACTAACAGGAACACCGGGGAGCTGTTTTTT. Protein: CASTNRNTGELFF.

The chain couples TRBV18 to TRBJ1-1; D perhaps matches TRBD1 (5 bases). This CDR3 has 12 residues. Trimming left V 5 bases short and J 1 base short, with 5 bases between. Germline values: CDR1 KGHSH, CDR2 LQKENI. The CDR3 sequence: CASSGGNTEAFF. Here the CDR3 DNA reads TGTGCCAGCTCAGGGGGGAACACTGAAGCTTTCTTT.

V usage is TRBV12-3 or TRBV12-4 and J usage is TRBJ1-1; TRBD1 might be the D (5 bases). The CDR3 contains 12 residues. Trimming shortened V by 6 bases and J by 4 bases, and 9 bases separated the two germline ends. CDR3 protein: CASRRGTTEAFF. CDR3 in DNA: TGTGCCAGCAGACGAGGGACCACTGAAGCTTTCTTT.

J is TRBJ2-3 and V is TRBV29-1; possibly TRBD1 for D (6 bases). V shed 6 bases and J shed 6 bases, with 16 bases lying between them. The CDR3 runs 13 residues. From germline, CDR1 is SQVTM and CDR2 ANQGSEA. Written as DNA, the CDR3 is TGCAGCGTCGATTGGGTGGGGGCCGATACGCAGTATTTT. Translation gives CSVDWVGADTQYF.

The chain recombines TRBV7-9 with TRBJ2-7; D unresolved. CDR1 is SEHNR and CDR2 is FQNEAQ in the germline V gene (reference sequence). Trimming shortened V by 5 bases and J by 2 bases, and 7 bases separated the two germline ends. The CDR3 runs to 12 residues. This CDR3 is CASSPTAYEQYF. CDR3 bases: TGTGCCAGCAGCCCAACCGCCTACGAGCAGTACTTC.

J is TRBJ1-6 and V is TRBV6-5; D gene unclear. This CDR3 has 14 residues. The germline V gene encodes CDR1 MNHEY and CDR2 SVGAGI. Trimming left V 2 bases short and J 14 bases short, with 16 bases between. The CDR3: CASSYQDQTGTLHF. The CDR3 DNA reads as TGTGCCAGCAGTTACCAGGACCAAACTGGAACCCTCCACTTT.

CDR3 in DNA: TGTGCCACCAGTGATCCCGGTGATAGGACAGGGATGGGAAACACCATATATTTT. Translation gives CATSDPGDRTGMGNTIYF. This rearrangement joins TRBV24-1 to TRBJ1-3; 8 positions match TRBD1. Germline V gene lookup returns CDR1 KGHDR and CDR2 SFDVKD. The V segment lost 3 bases and the J segment 4 bases; nucleotides outside the gene matches: 13. The CDR3 has 18 residues.

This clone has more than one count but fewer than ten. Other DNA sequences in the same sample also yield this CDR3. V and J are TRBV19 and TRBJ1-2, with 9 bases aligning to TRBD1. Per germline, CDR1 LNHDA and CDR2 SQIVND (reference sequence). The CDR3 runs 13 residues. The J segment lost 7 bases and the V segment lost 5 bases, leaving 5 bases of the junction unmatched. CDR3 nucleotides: TGTGCCAGTAGTGCACAGGGGGCCGGTGGCTACACCTTC. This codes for CASSAQGAGGYTF. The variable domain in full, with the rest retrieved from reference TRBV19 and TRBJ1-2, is DGGITQSPKYLFRKEGQNVTLSCEQNLNHDAMYWYRQDPGQGLRLIYYSQIVNDFQKGDIAEGYSVSREKKESFPLTVTSAQKNPTAFYLCASSAQGAGGYTFGSGTRLTVV.

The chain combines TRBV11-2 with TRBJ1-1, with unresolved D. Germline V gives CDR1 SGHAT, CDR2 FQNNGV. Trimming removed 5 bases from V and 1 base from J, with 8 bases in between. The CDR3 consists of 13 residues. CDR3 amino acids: CASSPGRNTEAFF. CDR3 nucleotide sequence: TGTGCCAGCAGCCCCGGTAGGAACACTGAAGCTTTCTTT. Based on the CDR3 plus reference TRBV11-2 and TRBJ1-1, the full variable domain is EAGVAQSPRYKIIEKRQSVAFWCNPISGHATLYWYQQILGQGPKLLIQFQNNGVVDDSQLPKDRFSAERLKGVDSTLKIQPAKLEDSAVYLCASSPGRNTEAFFGQGTRLTVV.

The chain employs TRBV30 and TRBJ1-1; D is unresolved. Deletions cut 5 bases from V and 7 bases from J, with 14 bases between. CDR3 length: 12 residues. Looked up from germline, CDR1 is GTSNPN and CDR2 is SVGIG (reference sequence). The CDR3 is CAWGVGYGEAFF. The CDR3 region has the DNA TGTGCCTGGGGAGTAGGTTACGGTGAAGCTTTCTTT.

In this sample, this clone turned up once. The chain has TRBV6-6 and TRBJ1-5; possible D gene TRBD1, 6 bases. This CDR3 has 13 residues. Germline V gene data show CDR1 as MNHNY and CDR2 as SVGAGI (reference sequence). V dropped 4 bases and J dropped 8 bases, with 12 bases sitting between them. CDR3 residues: CASSSRGHEPQHF. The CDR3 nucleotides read TGTGCCAGCAGTTCCCGGGGGCATGAGCCCCAGCATTTT.

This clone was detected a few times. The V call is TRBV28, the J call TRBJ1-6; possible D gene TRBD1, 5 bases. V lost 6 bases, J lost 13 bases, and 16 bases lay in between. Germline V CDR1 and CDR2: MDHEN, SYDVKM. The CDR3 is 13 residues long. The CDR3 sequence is CASSLRRGAPLHF. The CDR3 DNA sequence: TGTGCCAGCAGCCTTCGGAGGGGAGCGCCCCTCCACTTT.

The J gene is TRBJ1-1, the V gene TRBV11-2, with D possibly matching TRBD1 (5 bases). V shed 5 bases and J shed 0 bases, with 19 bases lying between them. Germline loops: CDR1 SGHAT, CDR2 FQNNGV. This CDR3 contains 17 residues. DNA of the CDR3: TGTGCCAGCAGCACCATCGGGACGGGAAAAATGAACACTGAAGCTTTCTTT. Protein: CASSTIGTGKMNTEAFF.

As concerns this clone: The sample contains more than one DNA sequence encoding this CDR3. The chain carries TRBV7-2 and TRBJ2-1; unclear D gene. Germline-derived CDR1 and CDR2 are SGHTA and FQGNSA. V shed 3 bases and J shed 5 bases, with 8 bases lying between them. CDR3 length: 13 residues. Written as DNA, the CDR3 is TGTGCCAGCAGCTTGGGTCCCAACAATGAGCAGTTCTTC. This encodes CASSLGPNNEQFF.

In DNA form, the CDR3 reads TGTGCCAGCAGCTATGGACAGGACTATAATGAAAAACTGTTTTTT. Protein product: CASSYGQDYNEKLFF. The chain joins TRBV11-2 to TRBJ1-4; the match to TRBD1 covers 7 bases. CDR3 length: 15 residues. Germline trimming cut 4 bases from V and 4 bases from J; bases unmatched to any gene: 6. Germline CDR1 and CDR2: SGHAT and FQNNGV.

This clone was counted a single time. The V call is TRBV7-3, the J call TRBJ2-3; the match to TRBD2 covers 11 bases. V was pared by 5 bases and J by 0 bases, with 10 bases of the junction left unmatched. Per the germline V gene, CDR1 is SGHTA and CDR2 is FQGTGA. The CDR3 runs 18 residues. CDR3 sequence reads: CASSQGLAGGLSTDTQYF. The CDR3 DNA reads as TGTGCCAGCAGCCAAGGGCTAGCGGGGGGCCTTAGCACAGATACGCAGTATTTT.

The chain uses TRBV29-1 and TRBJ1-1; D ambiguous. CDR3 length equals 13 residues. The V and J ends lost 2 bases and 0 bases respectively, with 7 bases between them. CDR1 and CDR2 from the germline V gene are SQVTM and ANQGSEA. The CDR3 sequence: CSVETQLNTEAFF. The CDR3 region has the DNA TGCAGCGTTGAAACCCAGCTGAACACTGAAGCTTTCTTT.

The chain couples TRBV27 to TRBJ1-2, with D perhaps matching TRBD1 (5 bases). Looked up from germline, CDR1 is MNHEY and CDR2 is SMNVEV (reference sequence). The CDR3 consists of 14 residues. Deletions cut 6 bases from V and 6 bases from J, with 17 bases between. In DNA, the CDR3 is TGTGCCAGCAGACCCCGACAGATACGAGATGGCTACACCTTC. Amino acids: CASRPRQIRDGYTF.

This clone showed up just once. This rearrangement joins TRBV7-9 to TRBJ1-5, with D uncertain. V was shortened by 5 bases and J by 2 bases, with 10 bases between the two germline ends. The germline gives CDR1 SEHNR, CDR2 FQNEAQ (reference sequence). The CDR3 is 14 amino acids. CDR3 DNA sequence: TGTGCCAGCAGCACAATAAATGGCAATCAGCCCCAGCATTTT. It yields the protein CASSTINGNQPQHF.